This TCR beta chain was profiled in a study of T cells after posttransplantation cyclophosphamide. Study conclusions and caveats: Donor CD8+ memory clones often dominated recipient blood repertoires at later times. Recipient CMV seropositivity and CMV reactivation strongly tracked TRB clonality. Tissue-infiltrating T cells from skin or gut overlapped little with blood T cells.

For this clone: As yet, its antigen is unknown.

Profiling relied on immunoSEQ multiplex PCR, and the TCRdb table lists in-frame clones only, not all of them. The sample records 8,000 to 10,000 clones, about four fifths being singletons. Germline V gene sequence: CDR1 MNHNS, CDR2 SASEGT. J lost 6 bases, V lost 6 bases, and 12 bases had no gene match. This CDR3 region has 15 residues. Busulfan-fludarabine conditioning, marrow transplant, and cyclophosphamide on days +3 and +4 were administered. V usage is TRBV6-1 and J usage is TRBJ1-2; 8 bases are shared with TRBD1. The TCR sequence derives from a female patient in her 40s who received an allogeneic stem cell transplant from a related donor, was CMV-positive, and had no GVHD. Some T cells may have come from the graft donor. Sequencing used PBMCs, obtained roughly 250 weeks after a stem cell transplant with posttransplant cyclophosphamide. CDR3 residues: CASSDPLTGANGYTF. Here the CDR3 DNA reads TGTGCCAGCAGCGACCCCCTGACAGGGGCCAATGGCTACACCTTC.